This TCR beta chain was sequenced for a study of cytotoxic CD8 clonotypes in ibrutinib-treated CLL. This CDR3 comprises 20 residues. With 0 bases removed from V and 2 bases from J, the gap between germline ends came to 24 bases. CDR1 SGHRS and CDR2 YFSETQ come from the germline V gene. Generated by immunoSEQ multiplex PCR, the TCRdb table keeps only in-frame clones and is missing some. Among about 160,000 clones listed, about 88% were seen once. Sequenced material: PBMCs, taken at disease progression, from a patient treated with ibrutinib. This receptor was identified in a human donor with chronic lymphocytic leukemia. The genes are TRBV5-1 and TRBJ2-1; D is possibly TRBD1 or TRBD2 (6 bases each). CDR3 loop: CASSLVGGLSGRGPYNEQFF. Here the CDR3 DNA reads TGCGCCAGCAGCTTGGTTGGGGGGCTCAGTGGGCGGGGACCCTACAATGAGCAGTTCTTC. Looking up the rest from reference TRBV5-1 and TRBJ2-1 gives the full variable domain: KAGVTQTPRYLIKTRGQQVTLSCSPISGHRSVSWYQQTPGQGLQFLFEYFSETQRNKGNFPGRFSGRQFSNSRSEMNVSTLELGDSALYLCASSLVGGLSGRGPYNEQFFGPGTRLTVL.